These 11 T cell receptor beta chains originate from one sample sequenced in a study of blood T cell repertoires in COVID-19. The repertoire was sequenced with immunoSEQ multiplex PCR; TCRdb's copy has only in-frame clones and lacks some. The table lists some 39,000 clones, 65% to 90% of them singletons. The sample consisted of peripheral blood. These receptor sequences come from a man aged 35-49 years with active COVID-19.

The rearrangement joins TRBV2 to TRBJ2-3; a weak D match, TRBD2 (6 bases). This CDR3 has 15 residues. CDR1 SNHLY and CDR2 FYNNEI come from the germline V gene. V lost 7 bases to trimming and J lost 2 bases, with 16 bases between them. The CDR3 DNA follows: TGTGCCAGCAAACGTCTTGCGGGAAACACAGATACGCAGTATTTT. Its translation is CASKRLAGNTDTQYF.

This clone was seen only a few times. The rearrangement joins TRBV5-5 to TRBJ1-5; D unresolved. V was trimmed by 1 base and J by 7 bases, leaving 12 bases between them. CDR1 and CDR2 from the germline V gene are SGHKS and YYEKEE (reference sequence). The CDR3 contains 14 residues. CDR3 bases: TGTGCCAGCAGCTTGAGACCAGAGGGCCAGCCCCAGCATTTT. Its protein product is CASSLRPEGQPQHF. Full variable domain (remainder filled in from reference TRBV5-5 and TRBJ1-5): DAGVTQSPTHLIKTRGQQVTLRCSPISGHKSVSWYQQVLGQGPQFIFQYYEKEERGRGNFPDRFSARQFPNYSSELNVNALLLGDSALYLCASSLRPEGQPQHFGDGTRLSIL.

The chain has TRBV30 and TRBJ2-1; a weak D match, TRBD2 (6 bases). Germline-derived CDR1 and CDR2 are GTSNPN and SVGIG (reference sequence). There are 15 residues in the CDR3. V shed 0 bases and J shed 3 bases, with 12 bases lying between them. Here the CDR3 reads CAWSVPGSLYNEQFF. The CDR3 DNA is TGTGCCTGGAGTGTACCCGGGAGCCTCTACAATGAGCAGTTCTTC.

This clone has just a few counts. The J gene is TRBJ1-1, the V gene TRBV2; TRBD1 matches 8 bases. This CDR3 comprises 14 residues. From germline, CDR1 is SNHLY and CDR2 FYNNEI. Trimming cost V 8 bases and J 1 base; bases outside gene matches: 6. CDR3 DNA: TGTGCCAGCCAATTCGACAGGGGGAACACTGAAGCTTTCTTT. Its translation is CASQFDRGNTEAFF.

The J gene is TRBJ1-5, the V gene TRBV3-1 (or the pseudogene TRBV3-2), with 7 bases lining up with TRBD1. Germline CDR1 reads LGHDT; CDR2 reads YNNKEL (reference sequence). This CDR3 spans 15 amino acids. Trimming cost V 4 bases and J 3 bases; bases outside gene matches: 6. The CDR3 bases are TGTGCCAGCAGCCTATACCAGGGGGACAATCAGCCCCAGCATTTT. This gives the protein CASSLYQGDNQPQHF.

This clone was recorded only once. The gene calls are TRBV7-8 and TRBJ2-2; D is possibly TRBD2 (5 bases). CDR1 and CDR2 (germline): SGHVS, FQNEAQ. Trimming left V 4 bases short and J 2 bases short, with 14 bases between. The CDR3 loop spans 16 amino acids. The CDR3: CASSSWTGLNTGELFF. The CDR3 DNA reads TGTGCCAGCAGCTCCTGGACCGGACTTAACACCGGGGAGCTGTTTTTT.

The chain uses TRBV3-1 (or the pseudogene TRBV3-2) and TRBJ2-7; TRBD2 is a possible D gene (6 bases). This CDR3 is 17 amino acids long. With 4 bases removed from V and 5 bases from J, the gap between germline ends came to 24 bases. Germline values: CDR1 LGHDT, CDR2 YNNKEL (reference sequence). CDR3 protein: CASSPTITAPRGNEQYF. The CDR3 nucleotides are TGTGCCAGCAGCCCCACAATCACAGCACCCCGCGGGAACGAGCAGTACTTC.

CDR3 residues: CASTIDPGQGKNEQYF. DNA of the CDR3: TGTGCCAGCACCATAGACCCGGGACAGGGGAAGAACGAGCAGTACTTC. The rearrangement links TRBV27 to TRBJ2-7, with TRBD1 identical over 10 bases. CDR3 length equals 16 residues. The germline CDR1 and CDR2 sequences are MNHEY and SMNVEV (reference sequence). V lost 7 bases to trimming and J lost 5 bases; unmatched junction nucleotides: 14.

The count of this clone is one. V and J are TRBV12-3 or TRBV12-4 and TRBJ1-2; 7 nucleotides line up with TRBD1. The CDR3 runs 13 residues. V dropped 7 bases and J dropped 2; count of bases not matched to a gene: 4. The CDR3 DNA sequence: TGTGCCAGCAACCTGGACAGGAACTATGGCTACACCTTC. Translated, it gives CASNLDRNYGYTF.

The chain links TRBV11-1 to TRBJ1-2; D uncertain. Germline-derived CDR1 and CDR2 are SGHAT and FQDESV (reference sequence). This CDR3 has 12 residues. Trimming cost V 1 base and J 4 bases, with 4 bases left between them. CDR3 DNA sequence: TGTGCCAGCAGCTTAGGAGCCTATGGCTACACCTTC. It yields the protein CASSLGAYGYTF. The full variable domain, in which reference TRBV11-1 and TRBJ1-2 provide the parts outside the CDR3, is EAEVAQSPRYKITEKSQAVAFWCDPISGHATLYWYRQILGQGPELLVQFQDESVVDDSQLPKDRFSAERLKGVDSTLKIQPAELGDSAMYLCASSLGAYGYTFGSGTRLTVV.

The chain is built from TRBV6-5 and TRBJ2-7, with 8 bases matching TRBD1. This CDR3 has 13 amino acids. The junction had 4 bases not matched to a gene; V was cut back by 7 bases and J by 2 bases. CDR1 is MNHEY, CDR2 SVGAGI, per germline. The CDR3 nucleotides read TGTGCCAGCATGTACAGGGGGACCTACGAGCAGTACTTC. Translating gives CASMYRGTYEQYF.